This T cell receptor beta chain stems from a study of T-cell memory formation after mild COVID-19. General study findings and limits: Those CD4+ clones that contracted were mainly in CM and EM (CD8+ ones in EMRA).

TCRdb used MiXCR to reprocess the 5' RACE reads, holding one entry per CDR3 protein. The sample contains 240,000 or so distinct CDR3 sequences, 8% to 10% of which appear only once. CDR3 length: 15 residues. Looked up from germline, CDR1 is MGHRA and CDR2 is YSYEKL. Trimming removed 0 bases at V and 5 bases at J, with 13 bases between. This clonotype was detected only a few times. Its antigen is as yet unknown. The sequence derives from a man aged 18 to 29 who had mild COVID-19 (a few samples of this study predate the infection). Cell type and time point are not known. Sequencing used PBMCs or a T cell subset sorted from them (not recorded which). The rearrangement joins TRBV4-1 to TRBJ1-1, with D hard to call. The CDR3 sequence: CASSQEVAGGTEAFF. CDR3 DNA: TGCGCCAGCAGCCAAGAAGTGGCAGGTGGGACTGAAGCTTTCTTT.